This T cell receptor (beta chain) was recorded in a study of blood T cell repertoires in COVID-19. At the level of the study: Samples of COVID-19 (acute and convalescent) were obtained from the United States, Italy and Spain.

The sample holds one count of this clone. Authors' processing steps: From reference gene primer amplification, estimates of nucleated cell counts were derived. TCRdb's table, derived via immunoSEQ multiplex PCR, lists solely in-frame clones and lacks some. V and J calls and clone size come straight from that table; D and trimming were deduced from the DNA. The sample yields about 160,000 clones, about four fifths seen once. V lost 1 base to trimming and J lost 0 bases; unmatched junction nucleotides: 10. The CDR3 is made up of 19 amino acids. The germline gives CDR1 SGHDT, CDR2 YYEEEE. Everyone who took part was about 18 to 89 years old, and they came from fewer than 25 US areas. Allocation to cohorts depended on clinical history reported by the participants.

The rearrangement uses TRBV5-6 and TRBJ2-1; 10 bases are a match to TRBD2. This clonotype originated in a woman aged 55 to 70 who had recovered from COVID-19. Sequences were obtained from PBMCs or T cells enriched from blood (not recorded which). The CDR3 reads CASSLLATSGSSSYNEQFF. As DNA, the CDR3 is TGTGCCAGCAGCTTGCTGGCGACTAGCGGGTCGAGCTCCTACAATGAGCAGTTCTTC.